This T cell receptor (beta chain) came from a study of T cells in Graves' hyperthyroidism and ophthalmopathy. Study conclusions and caveats: A 13 V-J signature model discriminated ophthalmopathy versus stable hyperthyroidism.

RNA transcripts yielded amplified TCR beta CDR3 regions. HTBI primers were the set used in a first-round RT-PCR of the TCR CDR3. TCRdb called the multiplex PCR reads again in MiXCR, with one record for every CDR3 protein. The sample lists about 510,000 distinct CDR3 sequences; roughly 45% were seen once. From germline, CDR1 is SEHNR and CDR2 FQNEAQ (reference sequence). The CDR3 length is 17 residues. J was trimmed by 3 bases and V by 5 bases; bases with no gene match: 12. Regarding this clonotype: Its antigen is currently unknown.

Input material: peripheral blood or thyroid tissue (not recorded which). The TCR sequence derives from an adult woman with Graves' disease, either hyperthyroidism or ophthalmopathy (not recorded which). This rearrangement joins TRBV7-9 to TRBJ2-2, with 7 bases that match TRBD1. The CDR3 nucleotides are TGTGCCAGCAGCCTCCGGGACAGTGATGGCTACACCGGGGAGCTGTTTTTT. Its protein is CASSLRDSDGYTGELFF.